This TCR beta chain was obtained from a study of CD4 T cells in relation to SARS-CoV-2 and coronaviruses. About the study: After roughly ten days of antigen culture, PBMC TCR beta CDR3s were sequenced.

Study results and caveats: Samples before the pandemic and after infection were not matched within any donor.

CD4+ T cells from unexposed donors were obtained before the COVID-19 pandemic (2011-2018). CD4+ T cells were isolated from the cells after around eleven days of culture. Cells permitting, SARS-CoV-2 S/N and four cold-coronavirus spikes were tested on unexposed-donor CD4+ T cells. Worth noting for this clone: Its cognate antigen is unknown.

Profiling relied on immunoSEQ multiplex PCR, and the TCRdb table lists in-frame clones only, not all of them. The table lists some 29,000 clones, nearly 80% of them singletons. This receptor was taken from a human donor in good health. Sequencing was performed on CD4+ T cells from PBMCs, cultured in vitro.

The CDR3 protein is CASSDTEGGEGTEAFF. For the CDR3, the DNA is TGTGCCAGCAGTGATACAGAAGGGGGCGAGGGCACTGAAGCTTTCTTT. The chain joins TRBV25-1 to TRBJ1-1; TRBD1 agrees at 7 bases. The CDR3 is made up of 16 amino acids. CDR1 and CDR2 from the germline V gene are MGHDK and SYGVNS. V was pared by 3 bases and J by 4 bases, with 11 bases of the junction left unmatched.